The present T cell receptor (beta chain) was sequenced within a study of early T cells in non-severe SARS-CoV-2 infection (dated by TCRdb to the early 2020s). Background for the entire study: Bulk RNA from unsorted whole blood was used for TCR sequencing, so alpha and beta chains could not be paired.

Library preparation used 5' RACE. TCRdb records NextSeq 500 as the sequencer. To correct for sequencing error and PCR bias, the TCR library protocol tagged individual cDNA molecules with unique molecular identifiers. Sequencing covered both TCR alpha and beta chains, and within each sample the abundances of alpha and beta sequences were tightly co-correlated. For the original study's pipeline: Decombinator V4 was used to annotate the V gene, J gene and CDR3 of the TCR sequences. Expanded TCRs were defined as changing significantly between any two time points under a Poisson model with p below 0.0001. TCR abundances were normalised to the total number of TCRs sequenced per sample and were expressed as counts per million. MAIT TCRs were defined by TRAV1-2 paired with TRAJ12, TRAJ20 or TRAJ33, and iNKT TCRs by TRAV10 paired with TRAJ18. A search of VDJdb, accessed on 1 November 2021, was run for TCRs annotated to CMV, EBV and SARS-CoV-2, with TCRs annotated for multiple antigens excluded. The public reads were reprocessed in TCRdb via fastp at Q25 and MiXCR, keeping in-frame beta chains. Rows are unified per CDR3 protein, each entry keeping the most common DNA and genes. For this entry, the V and J calls and clone size follow TCRdb and not the study's own pipeline. This sample has around 28,000 distinct CDR3 sequences in its table, and less than 6.5% of those were observed once. Less than 5% of the sample is taken by the ten largest.

Including the terminal cysteine and phenylalanine, the CDR3 comprises 15 residues. Only the CDR3 portion is preserved as DNA: 45 bases, with reading frame beginning at the first base. The germline V gene encodes CDR1 LGHNT and CDR2 FRNRAP. Cut back by 4 bases and 4 bases, the V and J ends lie 16 bases apart. This clonotype was observed at least ten times. Its antigen has not been determined. No base quality values were provided; no much bigger clone lies one nucleotide off. Results the study describes overall, beyond this receptor: VDJdb matching was skewed toward anti-spike CD8 responses and likely underestimated virus-specific expansions by missing private and CD4 specificities.

The study was a case-control design nested within a healthcare worker cohort in London, UK, with weekly nasopharyngeal swab PCR tests and blood sampling. Healthcare workers were enrolled in the week of the UK lockdown, from 23 to 31 March 2020, and were followed every week for up to roughly 16 weeks. The rearranged chain carries TRBV12-5 and TRBJ1-1, with no confidently assigned D gene. The sample taken for sequencing was whole blood. The clonotype originates from an adult who was a healthcare worker with PCR-confirmed SARS-CoV-2 infection or an uninfected control (not recorded which). Here the CDR3 is given as CASGSGMHRGTEAFF. The DNA is as follows: TGTGCTAGTGGTTCGGGAATGCACCGGGGCACTGAAGCTTTCTTT.